These T cell receptor beta chains were read from a single sample in a study of shared clonotypes between healthy human individuals. Assay: immunoSEQ multiplex PCR; the TCRdb copy retains only in-frame clones and omits some. The sample contains 450,000 to 550,000 clones, 75% to 85% of which appear only once. The sequencing sample was made of PBMCs. These receptors originate from a woman in her forties in good health. Some clones in this sample may be carry-over from other donors' samples. The CDR3 runs from the conserved cysteine through the conserved F or W. The D gene is left open where the match is weak.

TRBV4-1	TRBD1	TRBJ2-7	CASSLDRAYSYEQYF	TGCGCCAGCAGCCTAGACAGGGCCTACTCCTACGAGCAGTACTTC
TRBV5-1	TRBD1	TRBJ2-1	CASSVGGQGYNEQFF	TGCGCCAGCAGCGTGGGGGGACAGGGATACAATGAGCAGTTCTTC
TRBV19	.	TRBJ2-1	CASSILTPRRYNEQFF	TGTGCCAGTAGTATCTTGACCCCGCGACGATACAATGAGCAGTTCTTC
TRBV28	.	TRBJ1-2	CASSPTDLLGYTF	TGTGCCAGCAGTCCCACGGACTTGTTGGGCTACACCTTC
TRBV4-1	TRBD2	TRBJ2-5	CASSQVGLARYETQYF	TGCGCCAGCAGCCAAGTGGGACTAGCCCGTTATGAGACCCAGTACTTC
TRBV25-1	TRBD1	TRBJ1-2	CASSGRRTGGIYGYTF	TGTGCCAGCAGTGGGAGGAGGACAGGGGGGATCTATGGCTACACCTTC
TRBV7-2	.	TRBJ2-7	CASRLDSTTYEQYF	TGTGCCAGCAGACTTGACAGCACAACCTACGAGCAGTACTTC
TRBV5-8	.	TRBJ1-5	CARSLAQNQPQHF	TGTGCCAGAAGCTTGGCGCAAAATCAGCCCCAGCATTTT
TRBV18	.	TRBJ2-3	CASSPPVYSSTDTQYF	TGTGCCAGCTCACCACCGGTGTATTCTAGCACAGATACGCAGTATTTT
TRBV27	.	TRBJ1-2	CASRLYSRGGYTF	TGTGCCAGCAGGCTCTACTCCAGGGGTGGCTACACCTTC
TRBV6-5	TRBD2	TRBJ2-7	CASSGWEGQAGQYF	TGTGCCAGCAGTGGGTGGGAGGGGCAGGCCGGGCAGTACTTC
TRBV13	TRBD2	TRBJ2-1	CASSPPSREKFTNEQFF	TGTGCCAGCAGCCCCCCCTCGCGGGAGAAATTTACTAATGAGCAGTTCTTC
TRBV27	.	TRBJ1-1	CASSFGSGAGYTEAFF	TGTGCCAGCAGTTTTGGATCAGGGGCGGGGTACACTGAAGCTTTCTTT